This T cell receptor beta chain came from a study of cytomegalovirus exposure and HLA in healthy donors. Study-level results: Among TCR beta chains, those listed as cytomegalovirus-associated numbered around 180. Later on, an analysis showed TCR association rates differing by HLA locus, with DRB1 the most and HLA-C the fewest. HLA alleles were associated with fewer than 20,000 TCR beta sequences in a later analysis at 0.05 false discovery rate.

Primers for the PCR totalled 60 Vbeta and 13 Jbeta. Using immunoSEQ multiplex PCR, the repertoire was profiled, and TCRdb retains in-frame clones only, with some absent. The data hold more than 65,000 clones, with roughly 79% observed a single time. A word on this clone: Its antigen is not known.

The sample was PBMCs. The clonotype comes from a woman aged 40 to 50 in good health and CMV-seropositive.

The CDR3 protein is CASSTLDSSNQPQHF. The CDR3 DNA reads as TGTGCCAGTAGTACTTTAGACAGTAGCAATCAGCCCCAGCATTTT. The chain carries TRBV19 and TRBJ1-5; a possible D gene is TRBD1 (5 bases). Germline V gene sequence: CDR1 LNHDA, CDR2 SQIVND (reference sequence). The CDR3 consists of 15 residues. Trimming stripped 4 bases from V and 0 bases from J, with 10 bases between.